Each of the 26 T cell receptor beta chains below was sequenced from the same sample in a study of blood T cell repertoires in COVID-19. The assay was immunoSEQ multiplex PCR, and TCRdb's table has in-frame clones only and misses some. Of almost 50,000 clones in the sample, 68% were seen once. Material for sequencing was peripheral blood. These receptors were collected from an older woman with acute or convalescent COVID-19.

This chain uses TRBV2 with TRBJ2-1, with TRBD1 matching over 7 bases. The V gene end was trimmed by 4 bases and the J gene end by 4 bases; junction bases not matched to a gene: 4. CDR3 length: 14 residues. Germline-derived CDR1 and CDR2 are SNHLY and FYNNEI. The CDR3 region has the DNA TGTGCCAGCAGTGTGGGACAGTTGTACAATGAGCAGTTCTTC. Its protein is CASSVGQLYNEQFF. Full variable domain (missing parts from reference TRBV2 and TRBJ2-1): EPEVTQTPSHQVTQMGQEVILRCVPISNHLYFYWYRQILGQKVEFLVSFYNNEISEKSEIFDDQFSVERPDGSNFTLKIRSTKLEDSAMYFCASSVGQLYNEQFFGPGTRLTVL.

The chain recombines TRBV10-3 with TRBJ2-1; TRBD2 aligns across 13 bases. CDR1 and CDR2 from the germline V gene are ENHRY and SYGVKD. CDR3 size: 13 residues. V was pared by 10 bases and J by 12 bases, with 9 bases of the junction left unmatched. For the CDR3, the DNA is TGTGCCACCCTTACTAGCGGGGGGGCCGGGCAGTTCTTC. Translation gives CATLTSGGAGQFF.

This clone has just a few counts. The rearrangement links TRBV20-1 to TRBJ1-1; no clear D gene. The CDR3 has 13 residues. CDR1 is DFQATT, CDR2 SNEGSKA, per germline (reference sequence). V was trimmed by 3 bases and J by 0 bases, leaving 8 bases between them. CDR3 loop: CSASQTLNTEAFF. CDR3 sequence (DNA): TGCAGTGCTAGTCAGACATTGAACACTGAAGCTTTCTTT.

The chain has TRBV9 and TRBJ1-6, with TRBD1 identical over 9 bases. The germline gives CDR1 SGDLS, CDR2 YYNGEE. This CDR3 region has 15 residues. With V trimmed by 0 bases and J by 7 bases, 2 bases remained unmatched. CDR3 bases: TGTGCCAGCAGCGTAGGGGGGACAGGGAATTCACCCCTCCACTTT. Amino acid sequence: CASSVGGTGNSPLHF.

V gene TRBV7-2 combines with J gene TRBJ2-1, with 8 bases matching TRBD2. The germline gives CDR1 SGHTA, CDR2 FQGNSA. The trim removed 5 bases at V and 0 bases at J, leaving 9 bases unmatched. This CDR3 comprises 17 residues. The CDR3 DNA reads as TGTGCCAGCAGCCCCCCCGGGGGGGGCTTCTCCTACAATGAGCAGTTCTTC. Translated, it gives CASSPPGGGFSYNEQFF.

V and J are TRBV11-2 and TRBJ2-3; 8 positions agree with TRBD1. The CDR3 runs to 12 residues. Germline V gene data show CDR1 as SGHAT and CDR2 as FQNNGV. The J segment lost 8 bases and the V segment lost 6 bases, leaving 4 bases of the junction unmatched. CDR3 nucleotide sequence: TGTGCCAGCAGGGGTACAGGGGGTACGCAGTATTTT. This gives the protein CASRGTGGTQYF.

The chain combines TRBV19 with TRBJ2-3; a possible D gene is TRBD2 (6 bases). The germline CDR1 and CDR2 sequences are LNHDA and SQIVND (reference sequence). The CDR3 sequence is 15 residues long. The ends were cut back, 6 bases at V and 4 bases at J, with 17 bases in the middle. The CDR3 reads CASSTGASESDTQYF. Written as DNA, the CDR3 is TGTGCCAGTAGCACCGGGGCTAGCGAGTCAGATACGCAGTATTTT.

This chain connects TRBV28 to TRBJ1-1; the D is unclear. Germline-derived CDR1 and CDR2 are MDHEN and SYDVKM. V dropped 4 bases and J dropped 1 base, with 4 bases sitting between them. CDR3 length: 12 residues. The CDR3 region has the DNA TGTGCCAGCAGTTCGGGGAACACTGAAGCTTTCTTT. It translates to CASSSGNTEAFF.

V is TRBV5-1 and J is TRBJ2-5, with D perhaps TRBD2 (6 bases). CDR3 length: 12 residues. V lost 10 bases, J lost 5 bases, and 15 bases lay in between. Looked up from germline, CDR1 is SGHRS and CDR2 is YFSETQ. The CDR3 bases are TGCGCCGTCAGGGACTCTACCGAGACCCAGTACTTC. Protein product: CAVRDSTETQYF.

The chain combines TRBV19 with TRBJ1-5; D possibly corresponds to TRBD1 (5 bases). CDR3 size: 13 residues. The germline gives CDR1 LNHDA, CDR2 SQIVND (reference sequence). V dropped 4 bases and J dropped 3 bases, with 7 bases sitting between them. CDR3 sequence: CASSRQINQPQHF. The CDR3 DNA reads TGTGCCAGTAGTAGACAGATCAATCAGCCCCAGCATTTT.

The CDR3 DNA follows: TGTGCCAGCAGCGATGGACTAGCGCTCCGAGAGACCCAGTACTTC. Amino acid sequence: CASSDGLALRETQYF. This chain uses TRBV5-5 with TRBJ2-5; 9 bases match TRBD2. Per the germline V gene, CDR1 is SGHKS and CDR2 is YYEKEE (reference sequence). This CDR3 is 15 amino acids long. V shed 4 bases, J shed 4 bases, and the junction held 8 bases outside the gene matches.

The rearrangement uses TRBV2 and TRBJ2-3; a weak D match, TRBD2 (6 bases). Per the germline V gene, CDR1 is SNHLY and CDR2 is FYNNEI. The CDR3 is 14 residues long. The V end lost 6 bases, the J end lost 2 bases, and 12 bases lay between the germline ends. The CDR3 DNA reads TGTGCCAGCAGCGGGAGTAGCTCCACAGATACGCAGTATTTT. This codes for CASSGSSSTDTQYF.

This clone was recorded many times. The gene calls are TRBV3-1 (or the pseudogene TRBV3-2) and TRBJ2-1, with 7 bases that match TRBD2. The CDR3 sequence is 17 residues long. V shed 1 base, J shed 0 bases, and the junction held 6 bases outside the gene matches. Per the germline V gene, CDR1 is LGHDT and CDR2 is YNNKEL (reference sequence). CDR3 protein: CASSQVSREPSYNEQFF. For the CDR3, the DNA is TGTGCCAGCAGCCAAGTTTCGCGGGAGCCCTCCTACAATGAGCAGTTCTTC.

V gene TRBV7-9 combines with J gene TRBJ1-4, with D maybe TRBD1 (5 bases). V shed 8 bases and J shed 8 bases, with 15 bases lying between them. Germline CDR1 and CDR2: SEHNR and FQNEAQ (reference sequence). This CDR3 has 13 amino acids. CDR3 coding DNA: TGTGCCAGCCAGCTCGGGGGGTGGGAAAAACTGTTTTTT. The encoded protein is CASQLGGWEKLFF.

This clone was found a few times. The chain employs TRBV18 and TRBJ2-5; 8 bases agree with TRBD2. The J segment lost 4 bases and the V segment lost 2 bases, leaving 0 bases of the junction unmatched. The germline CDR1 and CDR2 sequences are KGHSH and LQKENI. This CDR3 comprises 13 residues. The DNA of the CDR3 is TGTGCCAGCTCACCAGGGACTAGAGAGACCCAGTACTTC. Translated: CASSPGTRETQYF.

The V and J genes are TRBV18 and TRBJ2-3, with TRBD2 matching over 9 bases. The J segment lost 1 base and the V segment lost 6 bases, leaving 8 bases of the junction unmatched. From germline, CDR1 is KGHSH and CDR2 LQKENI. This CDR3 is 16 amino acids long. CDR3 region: CASSLAGMGGTDTQYF. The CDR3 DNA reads TGTGCCAGCTCGCTAGCGGGGATGGGAGGCACAGATACGCAGTATTTT.

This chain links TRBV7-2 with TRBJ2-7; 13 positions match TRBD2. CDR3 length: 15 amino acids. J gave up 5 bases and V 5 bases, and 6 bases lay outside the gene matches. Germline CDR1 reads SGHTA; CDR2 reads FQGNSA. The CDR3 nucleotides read TGTGCCAGCAGCGCTCGACTAGCGGGAGGCAACGAGCAGTACTTC. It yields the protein CASSARLAGGNEQYF.

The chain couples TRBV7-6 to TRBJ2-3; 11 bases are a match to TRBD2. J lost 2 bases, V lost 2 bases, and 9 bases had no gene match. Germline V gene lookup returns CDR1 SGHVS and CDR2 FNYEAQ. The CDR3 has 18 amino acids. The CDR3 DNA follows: TGTGCCAGCAGCTTAAGGGTGACTAGCGGGGTTGACACAGATACGCAGTATTTT. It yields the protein CASSLRVTSGVDTDTQYF.

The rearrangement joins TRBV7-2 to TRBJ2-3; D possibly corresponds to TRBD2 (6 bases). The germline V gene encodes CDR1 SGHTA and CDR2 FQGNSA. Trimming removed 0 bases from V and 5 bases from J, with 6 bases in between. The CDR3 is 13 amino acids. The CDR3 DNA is TGTGCCAGCAGCTTAGCGGGAGGAGATACGCAGTATTTT. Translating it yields CASSLAGGDTQYF.

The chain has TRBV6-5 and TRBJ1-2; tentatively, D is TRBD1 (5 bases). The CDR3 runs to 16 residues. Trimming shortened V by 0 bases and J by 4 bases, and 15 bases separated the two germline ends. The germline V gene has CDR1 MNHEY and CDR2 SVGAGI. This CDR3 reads CASSYSTLQGSYGYTF. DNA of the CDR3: TGTGCCAGCAGTTACTCGACGTTGCAGGGCAGCTATGGCTACACCTTC.

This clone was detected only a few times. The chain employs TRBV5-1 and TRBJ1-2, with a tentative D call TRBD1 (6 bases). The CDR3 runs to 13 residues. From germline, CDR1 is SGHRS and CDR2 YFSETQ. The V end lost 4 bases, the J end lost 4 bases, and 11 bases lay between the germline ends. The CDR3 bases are TGCGCCAGCAGCCCGGACAGAAGCTATGGCTACACCTTC. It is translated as CASSPDRSYGYTF.

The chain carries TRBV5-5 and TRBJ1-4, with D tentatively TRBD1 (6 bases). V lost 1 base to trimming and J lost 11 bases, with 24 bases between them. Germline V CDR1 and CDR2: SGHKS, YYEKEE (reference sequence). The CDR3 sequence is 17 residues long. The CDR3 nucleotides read TGTGCCAGCAGCTTGTTCGGGGTTGGTGCGGGGGCCGAGAAACTGTTTTTT. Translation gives CASSLFGVGAGAEKLFF.

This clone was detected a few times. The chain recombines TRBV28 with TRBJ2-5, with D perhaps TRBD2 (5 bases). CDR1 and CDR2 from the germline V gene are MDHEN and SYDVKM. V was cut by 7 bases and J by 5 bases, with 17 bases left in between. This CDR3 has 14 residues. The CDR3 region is CASNVRNGKETQYF. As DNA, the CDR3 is TGTGCCAGCAACGTACGGAACGGGAAGGAGACCCAGTACTTC. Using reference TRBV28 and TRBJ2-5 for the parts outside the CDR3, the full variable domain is DVKVTQSSRYLVKRTGEKVFLECVQDMDHENMFWYRQDPGLGLRLIYFSYDVKMKEKGDIPEGYSVSREKKERFSLILESASTNQTSMYLCASNVRNGKETQYFGPGTRLLVL.

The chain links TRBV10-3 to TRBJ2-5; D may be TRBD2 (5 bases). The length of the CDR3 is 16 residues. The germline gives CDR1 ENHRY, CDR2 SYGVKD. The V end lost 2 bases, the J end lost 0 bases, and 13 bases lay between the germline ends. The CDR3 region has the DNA TGTGCCATCAGTGAGAGGCTAACGGGGAACCAAGAGACCCAGTACTTC. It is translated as CAISERLTGNQETQYF.

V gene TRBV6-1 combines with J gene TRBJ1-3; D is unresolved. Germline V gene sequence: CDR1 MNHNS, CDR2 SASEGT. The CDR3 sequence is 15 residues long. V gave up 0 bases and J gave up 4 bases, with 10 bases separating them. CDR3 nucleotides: TGTGCCAGCAGTGAAGCGCTTCTCAGGGGAAACACCATATATTTT. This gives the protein CASSEALLRGNTIYF.

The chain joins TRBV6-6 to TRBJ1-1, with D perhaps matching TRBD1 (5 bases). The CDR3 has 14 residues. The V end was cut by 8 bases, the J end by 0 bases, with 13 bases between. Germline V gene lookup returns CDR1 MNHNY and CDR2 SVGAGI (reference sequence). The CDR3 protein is CASSSTGLNTEAFF. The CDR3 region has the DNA TGTGCCAGCTCTAGTACAGGTCTGAACACTGAAGCTTTCTTT.